This is a list of T cell receptor beta chains from one sample in a study of yellow fever vaccine responses in identical twins. MiXCR, applied by TCRdb to the RT-PCR reads, yields one record per CDR3 protein. The repertoire holds around 5,800 distinct CDR3 sequences, with approximately 80% as singletons. This specimen was T cells from blood (PBMCs), unsorted or a sorted subset (not recorded which), taken before or after yellow fever vaccination (not recorded which). These receptors were obtained from a woman between 18 and 29 years old who received the yellow fever vaccine. CDR3s include the opening cysteine and the closing phenylalanine or tryptophan. The order of the fields is J gene, clone size, V gene, D gene, CDR3 protein, CDR3 DNA. The D gene is left open where the match is weak. Clone size is shown for a subset of rows, as once, few, many or a class of expanded clone.

TRBJ2-7 - TRBV12-3/TRBV12-4 - CASSLSQGSKEQYF TGTGCCAGCAGTTTATCGCAGGGGTCGAAGGAGCAGTACTTC
TRBJ2-7 - TRBV4-2 - CASSQTQYEQYF TGTGCCAGCAGCCAGACACAGTACGAGCAGTACTTC
TRBJ2-7 - TRBV7-7 TRBD2 CASSLGPGLAIYEQYF TGTGCCAGCAGCTTAGGACCGGGACTAGCGATCTACGAGCAGTACTTC
TRBJ1-1 - TRBV7-9 - CASSLGISAEAFF TGTGCCAGCAGCCTGGGGATCTCCGCTGAAGCTTTCTTT
TRBJ1-2 - TRBV7-9 - CASIGEINYGYTF TGTGCCAGCATTGGAGAGATTAACTATGGCTACACCTTC
TRBJ2-2 - TRBV6-5 - CASSYVASGTGELFF TGTGCCAGCAGTTACGTCGCCTCGGGCACCGGGGAGCTGTTTTTT
TRBJ2-7 - TRBV7-9 - CASSSPDRGSYEQYF TGTGCCAGCAGTTCCCCGGACAGAGGGTCCTACGAGCAGTACTTC
TRBJ1-6 - TRBV6-5 TRBD1 CASSYADRVSSPLHF TGTGCCAGCAGTTACGCGGACAGGGTATCTTCACCCCTCCACTTT
TRBJ1-2 - TRBV20-1 - CSANRQPYGYTF TGCAGTGCGAACCGACAGCCCTATGGCTACACCTTC
TRBJ1-2 - TRBV20-1 - CSARVRDNYGYTF TGCAGTGCTAGAGTTAGGGACAACTATGGCTACACCTTC
TRBJ1-2 once TRBV29-1 - CSDRTENYGYTF TGCAGCGATCGGACGGAAAACTATGGCTACACCTTC
TRBJ2-3 - TRBV5-1 - CASSDAGSASTDTQYF TGCGCCAGCAGCGACGCAGGTAGCGCCTCCACAGATACGCAGTATTTT
TRBJ2-1 once TRBV7-3 TRBD2 CASSRRGLAGNGDNEQFF TGTGCCAGCAGCCGAAGAGGACTAGCGGGAAATGGAGACAATGAGCAGTTCTTC
TRBJ2-1 once TRBV10-3 - CAISESGPDNEQFF TGTGCCATCAGTGAGTCAGGCCCCGACAATGAGCAGTTCTTC
TRBJ1-1 - TRBV11-1 - CASSQDSTEAFF TGTGCCAGCAGCCAGGACAGCACTGAAGCTTTCTTT
TRBJ1-1 - TRBV4-2 TRBD1 CASSPSQGANTEAFF TGTGCCAGCAGCCCCTCCCAGGGGGCAAACACTGAAGCTTTCTTT